This T cell receptor (beta chain) stems from a study of blood T cell repertoires in COVID-19. On the study more broadly: Sources were T cells, B-cell-depleted T cells, or PBMCs; the material itself was cDNA or gDNA.

The CDR3 loop spans 13 amino acids. In germline, CDR1 is DFQATT, CDR2 SNEGSKA (reference sequence). V shed 3 bases and J shed 2 bases, with 10 bases lying between them. Authors' processing steps: By means of reference gene primer amplification, nucleated cell counts were estimated. The method was immunoSEQ multiplex PCR; TCRdb's version includes in-frame clones alone and lacks a portion of them. The DNA was the basis for D and trimming; V, J and clone size are from that table. The sample holds fewer than 350,000 clones; approximately 92% are singletons and the top ten take roughly 6.8%. The source of this sequence is a woman in her twenties or thirties with COVID-19, enrolled during active disease. The rearrangement links TRBV20-1 to TRBJ1-2; tentatively, D is TRBD1 (6 bases). Sequenced sample: peripheral blood. The CDR3 nucleotides are TGCAGTGCTAGTGGGGGGCCCAACTATGGCTACACCTTC. Encoded protein: CSASGGPNYGYTF.